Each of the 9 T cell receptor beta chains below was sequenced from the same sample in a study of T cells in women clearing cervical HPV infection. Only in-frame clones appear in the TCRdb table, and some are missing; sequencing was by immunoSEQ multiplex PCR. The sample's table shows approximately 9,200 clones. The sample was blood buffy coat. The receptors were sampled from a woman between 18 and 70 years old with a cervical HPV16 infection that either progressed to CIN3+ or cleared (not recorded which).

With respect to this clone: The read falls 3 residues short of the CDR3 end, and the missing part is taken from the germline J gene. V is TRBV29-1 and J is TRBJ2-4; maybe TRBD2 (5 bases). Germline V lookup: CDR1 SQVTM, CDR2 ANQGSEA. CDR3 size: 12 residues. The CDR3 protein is CSVSGELYGQYF. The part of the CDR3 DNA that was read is TGCAGCGTTTCCGGGGAACTCTATGGT.

The covered CDR3 bases are TGTGCCAGTAGTGTCATAGGACAGAGCTTCAATCAGCCC. Its protein product is CASSVIGQSFNQP. The CDR3 as a whole reads CASSVIGQSFNQPQHF. The genes are TRBV19 and TRBJ1-5; a weak D match, TRBD1 (6 bases). The read finishes 3 residues shy of the CDR3 end, and the germline J gene is used to complete it. V lost 5 bases, J lost 3 bases, and 17 bases lay in between. This CDR3 contains 16 residues. The V gene's germline CDR1 is LNHDA and CDR2 SQIVND (reference sequence).

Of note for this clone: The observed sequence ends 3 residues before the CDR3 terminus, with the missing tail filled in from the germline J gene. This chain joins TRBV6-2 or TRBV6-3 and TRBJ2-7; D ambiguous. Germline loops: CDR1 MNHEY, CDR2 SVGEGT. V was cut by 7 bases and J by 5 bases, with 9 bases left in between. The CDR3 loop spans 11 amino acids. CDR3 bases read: TGTGCCAGCAAGGTACGAGACGAG. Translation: CASKVRDE. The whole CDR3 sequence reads CASKVRDEQYF.

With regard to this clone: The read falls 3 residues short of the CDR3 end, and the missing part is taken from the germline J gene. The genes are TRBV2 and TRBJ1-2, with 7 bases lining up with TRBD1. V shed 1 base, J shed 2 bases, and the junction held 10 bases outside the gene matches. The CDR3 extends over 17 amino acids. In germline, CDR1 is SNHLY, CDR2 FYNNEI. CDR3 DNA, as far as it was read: TGTGCCAGCAGTGAAGGCCTGGGACAGCTAACCAACTATGGC. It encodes CASSEGLGQLTNYG. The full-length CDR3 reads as CASSEGLGQLTNYGYTF.

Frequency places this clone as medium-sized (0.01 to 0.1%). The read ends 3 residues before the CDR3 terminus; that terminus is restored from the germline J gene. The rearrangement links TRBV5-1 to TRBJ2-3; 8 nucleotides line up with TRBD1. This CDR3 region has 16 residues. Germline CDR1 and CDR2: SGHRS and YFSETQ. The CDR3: CASSLDSQGAQETQYF. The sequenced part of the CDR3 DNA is TGCGCCAGCAGCTTGGATTCCCAGGGGGCCCAAGAGACG.

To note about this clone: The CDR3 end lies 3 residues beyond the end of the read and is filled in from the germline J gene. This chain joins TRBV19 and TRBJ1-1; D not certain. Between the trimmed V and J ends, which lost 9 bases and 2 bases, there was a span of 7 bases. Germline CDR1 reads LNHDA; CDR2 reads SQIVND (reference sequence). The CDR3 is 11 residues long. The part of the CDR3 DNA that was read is TGTGCCAGCCTAGGCAACACTGAA. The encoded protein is CASLGNTE. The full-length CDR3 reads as CASLGNTEAFF.

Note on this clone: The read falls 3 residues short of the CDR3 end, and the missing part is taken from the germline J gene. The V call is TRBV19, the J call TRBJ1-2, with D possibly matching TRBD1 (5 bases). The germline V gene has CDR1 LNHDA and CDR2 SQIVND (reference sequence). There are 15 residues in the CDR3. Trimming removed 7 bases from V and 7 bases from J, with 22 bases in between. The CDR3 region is CASNKRDLVGLGYTF. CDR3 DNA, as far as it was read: TGTGCCAGTAATAAGCGGGACTTAGTTGGGCTTGGC.

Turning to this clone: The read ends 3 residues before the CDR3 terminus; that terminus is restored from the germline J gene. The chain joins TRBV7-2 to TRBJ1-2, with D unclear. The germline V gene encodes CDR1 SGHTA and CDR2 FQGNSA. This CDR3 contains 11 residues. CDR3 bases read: TGTGCCAGCAGCTACACAGATACC. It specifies CASSYTDT. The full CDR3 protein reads CASSYTDTYTF. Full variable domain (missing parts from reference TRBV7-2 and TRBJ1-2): GAGVSQSPSNKVTEKGKDVELRCDPISGHTALYWYRQSLGQGLEFLIYFQGNSAPDKSGLPSDRFSAERTGGSVSTLTIQRTQQEDSAVYLCASSYTDTYTFGSGTRLTVV.

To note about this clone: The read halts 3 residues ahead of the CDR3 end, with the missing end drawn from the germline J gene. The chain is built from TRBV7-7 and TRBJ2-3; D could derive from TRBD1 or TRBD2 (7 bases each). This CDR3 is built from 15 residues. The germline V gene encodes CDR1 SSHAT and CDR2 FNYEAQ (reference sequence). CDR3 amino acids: CASSRAGQKQETQYF. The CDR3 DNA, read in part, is TGTGCCAGCAGCAGAGCGGGACAGAAACAAGAGACG.